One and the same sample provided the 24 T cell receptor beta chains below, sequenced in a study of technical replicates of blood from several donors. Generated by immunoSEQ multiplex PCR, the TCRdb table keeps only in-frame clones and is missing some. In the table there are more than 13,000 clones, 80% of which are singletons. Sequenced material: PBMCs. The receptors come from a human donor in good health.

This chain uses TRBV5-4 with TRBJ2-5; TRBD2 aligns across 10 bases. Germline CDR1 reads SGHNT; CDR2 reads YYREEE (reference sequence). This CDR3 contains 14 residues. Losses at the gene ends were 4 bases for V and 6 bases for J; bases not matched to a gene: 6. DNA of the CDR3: TGTGCCAGCAGCGAAGCGGGAGGGCTAAAGACCCAGTACTTC. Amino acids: CASSEAGGLKTQYF. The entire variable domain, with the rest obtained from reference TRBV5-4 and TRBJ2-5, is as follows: ETGVTQSPTHLIKTRGQQVTLRCSSQSGHNTVSWYQQALGQGPQFIFQYYREEENGRGNFPPRFSGLQFPNYSSELNVNALELDDSALYLCASSEAGGLKTQYFGPGTRLLVL.

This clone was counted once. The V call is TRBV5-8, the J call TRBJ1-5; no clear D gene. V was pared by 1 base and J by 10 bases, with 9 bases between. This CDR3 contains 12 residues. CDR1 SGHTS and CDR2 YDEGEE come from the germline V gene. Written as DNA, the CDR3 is TGTGCCAGCAGCTTGTTACACCCCCCCCAGCATTTT. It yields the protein CASSLLHPPQHF.

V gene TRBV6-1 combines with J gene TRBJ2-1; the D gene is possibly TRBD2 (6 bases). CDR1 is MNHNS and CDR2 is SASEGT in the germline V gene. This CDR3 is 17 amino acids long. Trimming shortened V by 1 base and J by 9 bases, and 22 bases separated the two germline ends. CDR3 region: CASSEEPRTTKPAEQFF. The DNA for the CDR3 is TGTGCCAGCAGTGAAGAGCCCCGGACTACCAAGCCTGCTGAGCAGTTCTTC.

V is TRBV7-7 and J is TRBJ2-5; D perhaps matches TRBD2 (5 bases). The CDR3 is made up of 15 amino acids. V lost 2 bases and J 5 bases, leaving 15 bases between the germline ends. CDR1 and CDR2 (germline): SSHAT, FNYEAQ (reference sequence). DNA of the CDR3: TGTGCCAGCAGCTTAAGGTCGGGCCCGGGGGAGACCCAGTACTTC. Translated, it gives CASSLRSGPGETQYF.

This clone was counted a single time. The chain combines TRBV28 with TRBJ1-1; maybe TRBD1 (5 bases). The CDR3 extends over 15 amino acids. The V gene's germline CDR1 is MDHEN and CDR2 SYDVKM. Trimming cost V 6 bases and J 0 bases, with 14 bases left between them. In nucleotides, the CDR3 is TGTGCCAGCAGAGGGGTGGGGGGGATGAACACTGAAGCTTTCTTT. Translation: CASRGVGGMNTEAFF.

The CDR3 nucleotides are TGTGCCAGCAGTTACTCGATGCGTGGAGATACGCAGTATTTT. It yields the protein CASSYSMRGDTQYF. This chain joins TRBV6-6 and TRBJ2-3; D not certain. Germline V gene data show CDR1 as MNHNY and CDR2 as SVGAGI (reference sequence). V gave up 0 bases and J gave up 5 bases, with 9 bases separating them. CDR3 length equals 14 residues.

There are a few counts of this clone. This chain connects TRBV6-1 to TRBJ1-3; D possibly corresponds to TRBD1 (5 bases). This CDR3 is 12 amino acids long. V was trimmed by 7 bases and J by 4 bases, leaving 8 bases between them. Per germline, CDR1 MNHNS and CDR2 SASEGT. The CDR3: CASKQDGNTIYF. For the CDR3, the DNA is TGTGCCAGCAAACAGGACGGAAACACCATATATTTT.

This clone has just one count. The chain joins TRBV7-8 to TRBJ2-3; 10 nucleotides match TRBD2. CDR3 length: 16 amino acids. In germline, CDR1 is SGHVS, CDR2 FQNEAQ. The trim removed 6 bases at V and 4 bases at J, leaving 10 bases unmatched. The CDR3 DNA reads TGTGCCAGCAGACCCAAGCGGGAGGGGACGGCAGATACGCAGTATTTT. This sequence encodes CASRPKREGTADTQYF.

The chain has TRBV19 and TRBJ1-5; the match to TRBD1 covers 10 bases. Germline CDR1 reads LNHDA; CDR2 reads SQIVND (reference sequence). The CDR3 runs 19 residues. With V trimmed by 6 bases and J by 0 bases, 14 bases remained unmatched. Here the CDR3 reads CASRPPAGTGVNSNQPQHF. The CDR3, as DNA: TGTGCCAGTAGACCTCCTGCCGGGACAGGGGTAAATAGCAATCAGCCCCAGCATTTT. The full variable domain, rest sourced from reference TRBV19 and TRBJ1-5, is DGGITQSPKYLFRKEGQNVTLSCEQNLNHDAMYWYRQDPGQGLRLIYYSQIVNDFQKGDIAEGYSVSREKKESFPLTVTSAQKNPTAFYLCASRPPAGTGVNSNQPQHFGDGTRLSIL.

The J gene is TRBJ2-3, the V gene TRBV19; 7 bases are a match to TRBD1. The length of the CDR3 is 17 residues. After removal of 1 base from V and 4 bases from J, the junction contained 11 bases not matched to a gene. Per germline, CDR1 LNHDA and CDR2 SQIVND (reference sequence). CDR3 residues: CASSIATGVAYSDTQYF. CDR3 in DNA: TGTGCCAGTAGTATAGCTACAGGGGTGGCGTACTCAGATACGCAGTATTTT.

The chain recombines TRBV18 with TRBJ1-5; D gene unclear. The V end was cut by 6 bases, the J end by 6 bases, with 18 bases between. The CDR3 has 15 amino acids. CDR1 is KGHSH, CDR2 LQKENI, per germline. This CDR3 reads CASSSVGNPVQPQHF. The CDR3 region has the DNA TGTGCCAGCTCGTCAGTCGGGAACCCGGTTCAGCCCCAGCATTTT.

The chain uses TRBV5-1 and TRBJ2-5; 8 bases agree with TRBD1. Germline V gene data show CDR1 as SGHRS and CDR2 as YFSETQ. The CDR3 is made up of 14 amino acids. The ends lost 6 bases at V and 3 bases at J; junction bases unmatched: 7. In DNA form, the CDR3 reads TGCGCCAGCACCTCGGGACAGGCGGAAGAGACCCAGTACTTC. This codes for CASTSGQAEETQYF.

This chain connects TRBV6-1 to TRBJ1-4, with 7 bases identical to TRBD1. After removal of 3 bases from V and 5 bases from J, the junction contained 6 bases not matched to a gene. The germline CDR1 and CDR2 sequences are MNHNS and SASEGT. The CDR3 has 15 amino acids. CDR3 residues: CASSDPGQPNEKLFF. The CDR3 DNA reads TGTGCCAGCAGTGACCCGGGACAGCCGAATGAAAAACTGTTTTTT.

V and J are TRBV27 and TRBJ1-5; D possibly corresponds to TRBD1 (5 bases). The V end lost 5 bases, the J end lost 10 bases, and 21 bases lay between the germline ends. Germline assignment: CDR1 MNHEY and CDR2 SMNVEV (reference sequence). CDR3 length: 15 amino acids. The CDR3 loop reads CASSLTDTVGEPQHF. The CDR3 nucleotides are TGTGCCAGCAGTCTGACGGACACGGTAGGAGAACCCCAGCATTTT.

CDR3 amino acids: CASSIPSSYNEQFF. The CDR3 DNA is TGTGCCAGCAGCATACCCAGCTCCTACAATGAGCAGTTCTTC. This chain links TRBV13 with TRBJ2-1; D is unclear. V shed 5 bases and J shed 0 bases, with 8 bases lying between them. This CDR3 spans 14 amino acids. Per germline, CDR1 PRHDT and CDR2 FYEKMQ (reference sequence). The full variable domain, in which reference TRBV13 and TRBJ2-1 provide the parts outside the CDR3, is AAGVIQSPRHLIKEKRETATLKCYPIPRHDTVYWYQQGPGQDPQFLISFYEKMQSDKGSIPDRFSAQQFSDYHSELNMSSLELGDSALYFCASSIPSSYNEQFFGPGTRLTVL.

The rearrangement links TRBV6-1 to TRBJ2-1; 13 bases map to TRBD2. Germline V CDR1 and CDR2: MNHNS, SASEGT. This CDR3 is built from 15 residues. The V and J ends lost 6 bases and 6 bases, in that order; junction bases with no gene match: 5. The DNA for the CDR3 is TGTGCCAGCAGACTAGCGGGAGGGCCAGTCAATGAGCAGTTCTTC. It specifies CASRLAGGPVNEQFF.

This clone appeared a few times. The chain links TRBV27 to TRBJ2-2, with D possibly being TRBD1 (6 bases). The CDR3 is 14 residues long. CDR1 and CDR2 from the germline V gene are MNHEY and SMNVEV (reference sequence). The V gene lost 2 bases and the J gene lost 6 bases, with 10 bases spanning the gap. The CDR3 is CASSLMAGAGELFF. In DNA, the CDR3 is TGTGCCAGCAGTTTAATGGCAGGGGCCGGGGAGCTGTTTTTT.

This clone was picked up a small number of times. The CDR3 loop reads CASRSGRPHEQYF. In nucleotides, the CDR3 is TGTGCCAGCAGGAGCGGGAGGCCCCACGAGCAGTACTTC. The chain is built from TRBV27 and TRBJ2-7; 9 positions match TRBD2. The CDR3 totals 13 residues. V dropped 6 bases and J dropped 5; count of bases not matched to a gene: 5. Germline V gene sequence: CDR1 MNHEY, CDR2 SMNVEV (reference sequence).

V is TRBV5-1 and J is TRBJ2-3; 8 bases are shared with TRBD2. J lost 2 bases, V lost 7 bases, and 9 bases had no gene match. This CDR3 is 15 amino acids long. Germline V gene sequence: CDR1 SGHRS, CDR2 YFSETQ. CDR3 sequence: CASSPSGQATDTQYF. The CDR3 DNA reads TGCGCCAGCTCTCCTAGCGGGCAGGCCACAGATACGCAGTATTTT.

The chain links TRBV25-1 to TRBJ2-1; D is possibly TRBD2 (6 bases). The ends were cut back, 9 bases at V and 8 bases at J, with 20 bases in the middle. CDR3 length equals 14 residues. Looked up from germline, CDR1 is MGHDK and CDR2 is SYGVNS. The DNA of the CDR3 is TGTGCCAGTTTGTCGGGGGTACCCGGGCATGAGCAGTTCTTC. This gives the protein CASLSGVPGHEQFF.

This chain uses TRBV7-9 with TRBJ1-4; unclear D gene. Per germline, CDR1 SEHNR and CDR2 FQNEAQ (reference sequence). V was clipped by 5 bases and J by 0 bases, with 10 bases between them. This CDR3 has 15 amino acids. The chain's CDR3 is CASSRNTATNEKLFF. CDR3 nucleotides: TGTGCCAGCAGCCGCAACACCGCAACTAATGAAAAACTGTTTTTT. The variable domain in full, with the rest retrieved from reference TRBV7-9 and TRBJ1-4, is DTGVSQNPRHKITKRGQNVTFRCDPISEHNRLYWYRQTLGQGPEFLTYFQNEAQLEKSRLLSDRFSAERPKGSFSTLEIQRTEQGDSAMYLCASSRNTATNEKLFFGSGTQLSVL.

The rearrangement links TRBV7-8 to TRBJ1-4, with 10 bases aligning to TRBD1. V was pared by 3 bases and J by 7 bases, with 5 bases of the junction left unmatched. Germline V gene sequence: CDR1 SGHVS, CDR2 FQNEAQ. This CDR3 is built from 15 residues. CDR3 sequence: CASSLTGGRGEKLFF. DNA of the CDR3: TGTGCCAGCAGCTTGACAGGGGGCCGGGGTGAAAAACTGTTTTTT.

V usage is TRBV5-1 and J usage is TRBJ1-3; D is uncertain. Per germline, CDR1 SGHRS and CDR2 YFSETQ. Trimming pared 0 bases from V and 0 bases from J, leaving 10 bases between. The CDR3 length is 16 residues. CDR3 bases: TGCGCCAGCAGCTTGGCGGGAATCCTCTCTGGAAACACCATATATTTT. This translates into CASSLAGILSGNTIYF.

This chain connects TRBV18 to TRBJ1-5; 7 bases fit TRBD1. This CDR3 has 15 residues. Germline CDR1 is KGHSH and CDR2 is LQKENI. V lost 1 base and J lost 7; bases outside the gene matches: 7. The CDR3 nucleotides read TGTGCCAGCTCACCACTTCGGCAGGGGGGACAGCCCCAGCATTTT. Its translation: CASSPLRQGGQPQHF.